This TCR beta chain was retrieved from a study of T cells in Graves' hyperthyroidism and ophthalmopathy. Across the study: The blood sample was taken at first diagnosis, before treatment began. Findings and limits, study-wide: In the blood, most expanded thyroid clonotypes above 0.001 appeared as well.

TCR beta CDR3 regions were amplified from RNA transcripts. The TCR CDR3 was amplified in a first-round RT-PCR using the HTBI primer set. One entry per CDR3 protein results from TCRdb running MiXCR on the multiplex PCR reads. Of roughly 640,000 distinct CDR3 sequences in the sample, about a sixth were seen once. A remark on this clonotype: Its antigen is currently unknown.

The source of the PBMCs was more than 9.5 ml of fresh peripheral blood. CDR3 size: 15 residues. V was clipped by 6 bases and J by 8 bases; unmatched bases: 8. Germline CDR1 is MNHEY and CDR2 is SMNVEV (reference sequence). The receptor comes from a woman aged 40 to 50 with Graves' ophthalmopathy. The chain recombines TRBV27 with TRBJ2-1, with TRBD2 matching over 12 bases. Material for sequencing was blood. The CDR3 coding sequence is TGTGCCAGCAGGCGGCTAGCGGGAGGGAGTCATGAGCAGTTCTTC. This translates into CASRRLAGGSHEQFF.